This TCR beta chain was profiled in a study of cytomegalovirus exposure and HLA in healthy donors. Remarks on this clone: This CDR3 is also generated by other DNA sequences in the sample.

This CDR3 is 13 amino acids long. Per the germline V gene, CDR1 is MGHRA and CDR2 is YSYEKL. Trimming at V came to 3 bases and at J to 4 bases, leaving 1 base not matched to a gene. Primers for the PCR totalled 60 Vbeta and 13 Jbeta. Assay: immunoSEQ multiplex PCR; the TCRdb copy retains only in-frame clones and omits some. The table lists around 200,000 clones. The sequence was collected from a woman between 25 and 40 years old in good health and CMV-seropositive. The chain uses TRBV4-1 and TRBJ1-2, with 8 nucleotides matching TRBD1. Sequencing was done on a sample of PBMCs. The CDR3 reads CASSQDRAYGYTF. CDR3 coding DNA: TGCGCCAGCAGCCAGGACAGGGCCTATGGCTACACCTTC.